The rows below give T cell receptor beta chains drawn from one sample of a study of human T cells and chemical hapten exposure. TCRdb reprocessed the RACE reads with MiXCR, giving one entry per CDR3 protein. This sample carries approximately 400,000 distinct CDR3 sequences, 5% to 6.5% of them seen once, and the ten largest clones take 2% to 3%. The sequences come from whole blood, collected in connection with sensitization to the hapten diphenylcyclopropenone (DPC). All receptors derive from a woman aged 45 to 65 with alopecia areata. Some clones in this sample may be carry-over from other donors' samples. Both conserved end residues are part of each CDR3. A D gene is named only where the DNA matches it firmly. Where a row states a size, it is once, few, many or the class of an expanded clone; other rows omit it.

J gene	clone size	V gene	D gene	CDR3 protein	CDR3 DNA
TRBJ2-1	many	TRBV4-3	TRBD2	CASSQDLGLAGAYEQFF	TGCGCCAGCAGCCAAGATCTTGGGCTAGCGGGAGCATATGAGCAGTTCTTC
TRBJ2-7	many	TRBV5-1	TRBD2	CASSLVASGSYEQYF	TGCGCCAGCAGCTTGGTAGCTAGCGGGAGCTACGAGCAGTACTTC
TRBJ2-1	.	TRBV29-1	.	CSVQSIGGIYNEQFF	TGCAGCGTTCAATCCATCGGGGGAATCTACAATGAGCAGTTCTTC
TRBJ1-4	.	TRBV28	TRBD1	CASKAGTANEKLFF	TGTGCCAGCAAGGCCGGGACAGCTAATGAAAAACTGTTTTTT
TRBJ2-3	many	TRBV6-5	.	CASSRSVGSTDTQYF	TGTGCCAGCAGCCGGAGTGTCGGCTCCACAGATACGCAGTATTTT
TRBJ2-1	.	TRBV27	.	CASSSFGGGLYNEQFF	TGTGCCAGCAGTTCGTTTGGAGGGGGGTTATACAATGAGCAGTTCTTC
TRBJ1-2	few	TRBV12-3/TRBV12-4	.	CASSPGPDYGYTF	TGTGCCAGCAGCCCGGGTCCTGACTATGGCTACACCTTC
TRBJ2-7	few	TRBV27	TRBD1	CASSLSTGQVTYEQYF	TGTGCCAGCAGTTTATCGACAGGGCAGGTTACCTACGAGCAGTACTTC
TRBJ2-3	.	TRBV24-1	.	CATSPNRQADTQYF	TGTGCCACCAGTCCCAACCGACAGGCAGATACGCAGTATTTT
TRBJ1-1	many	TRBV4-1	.	CASRSVGRGEGTEAFF	TGCGCCAGCAGATCTGTGGGTCGGGGGGAAGGCACTGAAGCTTTCTTT
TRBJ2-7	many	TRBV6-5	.	CASRQRGGGGEQYF	TGTGCCAGCAGACAGCGGGGAGGGGGAGGCGAGCAGTACTTC
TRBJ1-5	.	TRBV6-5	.	CASSYWAADTQHF	TGTGCCAGCAGTTATTGGGCGGCGGATACGCAGCATTTT
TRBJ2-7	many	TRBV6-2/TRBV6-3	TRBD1	CASSHRGPGEQYF	TGTGCCAGCAGTCACAGGGGGCCTGGGGAGCAGTACTTC
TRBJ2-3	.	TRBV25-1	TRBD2	CASSPAGRTDTQYF	TGTGCCAGCAGCCCAGCGGGACGTACAGATACGCAGTATTTT
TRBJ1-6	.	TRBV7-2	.	CASSLEVDNSPLHF	TGTGCCAGCAGCTTAGAGGTGGATAATTCACCCCTCCACTTT
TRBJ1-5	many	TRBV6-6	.	CASSYSPRARGNQPQHF	TGTGCCAGCAGTTACTCCCCCCGCGCGAGGGGCAATCAGCCCCAGCATTTT